This T cell receptor beta chain appears in the sequencing data of a study of blood T cell repertoires in COVID-19. The method was immunoSEQ multiplex PCR; TCRdb's version includes in-frame clones alone and lacks a portion of them. The data contain about 250,000 clones, 70% to 90% of them seen just once; the ten biggest clones take up about 3%. The CDR3 length is 14 residues. The V end was cut by 4 bases, the J end by 5 bases, with 14 bases between. CDR1 and CDR2 from the germline V gene are SGHAT and FQDESV (reference sequence). This chain joins TRBV11-1 and TRBJ1-1; weak D call: TRBD1 (6 bases). This TCR derives from a man younger than 35 with active or convalescent COVID-19. The sequenced sample consisted of peripheral blood. CDR3 nucleotides: TGTGCCAGCAGCTCTAAAGGGGGTTGGACTGAAGCTTTCTTT. Its protein product is CASSSKGGWTEAFF.